One and the same sample provided the 21 T cell receptor beta chains below, sequenced in a study of blood T cell repertoires in COVID-19. Profiled with immunoSEQ multiplex PCR; TCRdb holds only in-frame clones, not every one. The sample holds 350,000 to 450,000 clones; more than 85% are singletons and the top ten take 0.86%. The sequenced sample consisted of PBMCs or T cells enriched from blood (not recorded which). The source is a woman between 35 and 50 years old who had been exposed to COVID-19.

The chain carries TRBV28 and TRBJ2-7, with TRBD2 matching over 15 bases. Trimming cost V 5 bases and J 7 bases; bases outside gene matches: 6. Germline V gene data show CDR1 as MDHEN and CDR2 as SYDVKM. The CDR3 is 15 residues long. The CDR3 region has the DNA TGTGCCAGCAGTCCCCGGACTAGCGGGAGGGCGGAGCAGTACTTC. Amino acid sequence: CASSPRTSGRAEQYF.

The chain couples TRBV24-1 to TRBJ2-3; 9 bases map to TRBD2. CDR3 length equals 15 residues. V dropped 6 bases and J dropped 5; count of bases not matched to a gene: 8. Germline CDR1 KGHDR, CDR2 SFDVKD. The CDR3, as DNA: TGTGCCACCAGTCATGGTAGCGGGGGTCTAGATACGCAGTATTTT. This translates into CATSHGSGGLDTQYF.

This clone was recorded once. This chain connects TRBV5-4 to TRBJ2-3; the D is unclear. Trimming removed 0 bases from V and 4 bases from J, with 3 bases in between. The CDR3 extends over 12 amino acids. Looked up from germline, CDR1 is SGHNT and CDR2 is YYREEE (reference sequence). CDR3 in amino acids: CASSLAADTQYF. The CDR3 nucleotides are TGTGCCAGCAGCTTGGCCGCAGATACGCAGTATTTT.

The chain carries TRBV30 and TRBJ1-5; D possibly corresponds to TRBD1 (5 bases). Germline V gene lookup returns CDR1 GTSNPN and CDR2 SVGIG (reference sequence). V lost 0 bases and J lost 6, with 9 bases in between. The CDR3 covers 13 residues. CDR3 nucleotides: TGTGCCTGGAGTGTAGGGGTGACTCAGCCCCAGCATTTT. This translates into CAWSVGVTQPQHF.

In this sample, this clone turned up once. The rearrangement joins TRBV10-3 to TRBJ2-1; D is unresolved. CDR3 length equals 11 residues. V lost 0 bases and J lost 10, with 4 bases in between. Germline loops: CDR1 ENHRY, CDR2 SYGVKD. CDR3 sequence: CAISESREQFF. The CDR3 DNA sequence: TGTGCCATCAGTGAGTCGAGAGAGCAGTTCTTC.

The chain uses TRBV19 and TRBJ1-1, with 9 bases lining up with TRBD1. CDR1 LNHDA and CDR2 SQIVND come from the germline V gene (reference sequence). The CDR3 covers 17 residues. The V and J ends lost 7 bases and 2 bases, in that order; junction bases with no gene match: 14. The CDR3 coding sequence is TGTGCCAGTACCCCCCTACGGACAGGGGCTCCCAACACTGAAGCTTTCTTT. Protein sequence: CASTPLRTGAPNTEAFF.

The chain uses TRBV15 and TRBJ2-7; 7 nucleotides match TRBD2. Losses at the gene ends were 6 bases for V and 1 base for J; bases not matched to a gene: 3. Germline CDR1 reads LNHNV; CDR2 reads YYDKDF (reference sequence). The CDR3 contains 13 residues. CDR3 coding DNA: TGTGCCACCAGTCCGGGACTATCCTACGAGCAGTACTTC. It encodes CATSPGLSYEQYF.

This chain joins TRBV7-9 and TRBJ2-7, with D perhaps TRBD2 (6 bases). The CDR3 has 14 residues. Germline lookup yields CDR1 SEHNR and CDR2 FQNEAQ (reference sequence). Trimming cost V 1 base and J 6 bases, with 13 bases left between them. CDR3 protein: CASSLDGRGVEQYF. The CDR3 coding sequence is TGTGCCAGCAGCTTAGACGGGAGAGGGGTCGAGCAGTACTTC.

This clone was counted a few times. Germline is not matched at one junction end, which may reflect a read error. The chain uses TRBV27 and TRBJ1-2, with TRBD1 matching over 12 bases. The CDR3 loop spans 17 amino acids. The germline gives CDR1 MNHEY, CDR2 SMNVEV (reference sequence). The CDR3 spells CASGSTGTGGAWPLLSF. CDR3 nucleotide sequence: TGTGCCAGCGGATCGACCGGGACAGGGGGCGCATGGCCCCTCCTTTCCTTC.

The chain recombines TRBV6-5 with TRBJ1-1; D remains ambiguous. Trimming took 6 bases from V and 2 from J, leaving 10 bases between them. Germline values: CDR1 MNHEY, CDR2 SVGAGI. The CDR3 totals 13 residues. As DNA, the CDR3 is TGTGCCAGCAGGAGGGTGGGAAACACTGAAGCTTTCTTT. It codes for CASRRVGNTEAFF.

This chain uses TRBV7-8 with TRBJ1-3, with 7 positions matching TRBD1. Germline CDR1 and CDR2: SGHVS and FQNEAQ. This CDR3 is 17 amino acids long. V was pared by 5 bases and J by 0 bases, with 10 bases of the junction left unmatched. The DNA for the CDR3 is TGTGCCAGCAGCCTAGGACAGGCCTCCTACTCTGGAAACACCATATATTTT. It encodes CASSLGQASYSGNTIYF.

The chain has TRBV7-9 and TRBJ1-1; D uncertain. The CDR3 spans 17 residues. Germline values: CDR1 SEHNR, CDR2 FQNEAQ (reference sequence). Deletions cut 5 bases from V and 0 bases from J, with 19 bases between. The CDR3 DNA reads TGTGCCAGCAGCCCCAGAGGGTGGGAAGGAATGAACACTGAAGCTTTCTTT. This encodes CASSPRGWEGMNTEAFF.

The gene calls are TRBV2 and TRBJ1-3; possible D gene TRBD1, 6 bases. Germline loops: CDR1 SNHLY, CDR2 FYNNEI. The CDR3 is 14 amino acids. V dropped 7 bases and J dropped 4 bases, with 14 bases sitting between them. For the CDR3, the DNA is TGTGCCAGCATTAGGGGGACGGGCGGAAACACCATATATTTT. Amino acids: CASIRGTGGNTIYF.

V gene TRBV11-3 combines with J gene TRBJ2-7, with D possibly matching TRBD2 (6 bases). The germline V and J ends were trimmed by 5 bases and 0 bases, with 14 bases remaining between them. The V gene's germline CDR1 is SGHNT and CDR2 YENEEA. The CDR3 is 15 amino acids. Here the CDR3 reads CASSARGVSSYEQYF. CDR3 nucleotides: TGTGCCAGCAGCGCTCGCGGGGTGAGCTCCTACGAGCAGTACTTC.

The chain is built from TRBV12-3 or TRBV12-4 and TRBJ1-1, with D unclear. Trimming shortened V by 1 base and J by 3 bases, and 6 bases separated the two germline ends. The CDR3 is 13 residues long. The CDR3 DNA sequence: TGTGCCAGCAGTTTAGGTCGGGACACTGAAGCTTTCTTT. As protein: CASSLGRDTEAFF.

This chain connects TRBV30 to TRBJ1-5; possible D gene TRBD1, 6 bases. The CDR3 covers 16 residues. Germline V gene lookup returns CDR1 GTSNPN and CDR2 SVGIG (reference sequence). The V end was cut by 0 bases, the J end by 6 bases, with 18 bases between. CDR3 DNA sequence: TGTGCCTGGAGTGTACACGGGCAGGGGTTAGGTCAGCCCCAGCATTTT. This translates into CAWSVHGQGLGQPQHF.

V usage is TRBV7-2 and J usage is TRBJ1-5; TRBD1 is a possible D gene (6 bases). The CDR3 contains 15 residues. The germline V and J ends were trimmed by 5 bases and 3 bases, with 14 bases remaining between them. Germline V lookup: CDR1 SGHTA, CDR2 FQGNSA. The CDR3 loop is CASSVSPGHNQPQHF. The CDR3, as DNA: TGTGCCAGCAGCGTTAGCCCGGGACACAATCAGCCCCAGCATTTT.

The chain links TRBV23-1 to TRBJ2-1; 11 positions agree with TRBD2. TRBV23-1 is designated an ORF whose function remains uncertain. V trimming: 4 bases; J trimming: 5 bases; junction bases outside the gene matches: 13. The CDR3 runs 18 residues. In DNA form, the CDR3 reads TGCGCCAGCAGTCGCCTCATTCCGGGACTAGCGGAGGACAATGAGCAGTTCTTC. Translated: CASSRLIPGLAEDNEQFF.

This chain joins TRBV4-1 and TRBJ2-2; 11 nucleotides line up with TRBD1. CDR3 length: 18 amino acids. The germline V gene has CDR1 MGHRA and CDR2 YSYEKL. J gave up 0 bases and V 2 bases, and 5 bases lay outside the gene matches. CDR3 protein: CASSQQDRGLSNTGELFF. The DNA for the CDR3 is TGCGCCAGCAGCCAACAGGACAGGGGGCTTTCGAACACCGGGGAGCTGTTTTTT.

The chain joins TRBV5-5 to TRBJ2-1, with 11 bases matching TRBD1. This CDR3 comprises 16 residues. CDR1 is SGHKS, CDR2 YYEKEE, per germline (reference sequence). After removal of 5 bases from V and 6 bases from J, the junction contained 10 bases not matched to a gene. The CDR3 DNA sequence: TGTGCCAGCAGTTCAATTGGACAGGGGGCTACCAATGAGCAGTTCTTC. It is translated as CASSSIGQGATNEQFF.

The V and J genes are TRBV10-2 and TRBJ1-5; weak D call: TRBD1 (5 bases). Trimming removed 5 bases from V and 0 bases from J, with 11 bases in between. The V gene's germline CDR1 is WSHSY and CDR2 SAAADI. There are 15 residues in the CDR3. The CDR3 region is CASSTQGYSNQPQHF. In DNA, the CDR3 is TGCGCCAGCAGTACTCAGGGATATAGCAATCAGCCCCAGCATTTT.